This T cell receptor beta chain was retrieved from a study of T cells in Graves' hyperthyroidism and ophthalmopathy. Study conclusions and caveats: Most thyroid clonotypes expanded above 0.001 were also detected in blood.

This CDR3 comprises 15 residues. V was cut by 0 bases and J by 5 bases, with 14 bases left in between. From germline, CDR1 is SGHRS and CDR2 YFSETQ. Newly diagnosed hyperthyroidism patients aged 18 to 65 years had disease lasting under 2 months. The study based diagnoses on clinical symptoms, serum thyroxine and TRAb, thyroid ultrasound and orbital computed tomography. Using less than 12 ml of fresh peripheral blood, PBMCs were prepared. Amplification of TCR beta CDR3 regions used RNA as the template. HTBI primers were the set used in a first-round RT-PCR of the TCR CDR3. TCRdb used MiXCR to reprocess the multiplex PCR reads, holding one entry per CDR3 protein. This repertoire shows approximately 740,000 distinct CDR3 sequences, around 15% found once; its top ten account for 10% to 13%. For this clonotype: Its antigen is still unknown.

J is TRBJ1-1 and V is TRBV5-1; D unresolved. This receptor was identified in a woman aged 18 to 35 with Graves' hyperthyroidism. The specimen was blood. The CDR3 reads CASSLGGAVWTEAFF. The CDR3 bases are TGCGCCAGCAGCTTGGGGGGAGCGGTTTGGACTGAAGCTTTCTTT.